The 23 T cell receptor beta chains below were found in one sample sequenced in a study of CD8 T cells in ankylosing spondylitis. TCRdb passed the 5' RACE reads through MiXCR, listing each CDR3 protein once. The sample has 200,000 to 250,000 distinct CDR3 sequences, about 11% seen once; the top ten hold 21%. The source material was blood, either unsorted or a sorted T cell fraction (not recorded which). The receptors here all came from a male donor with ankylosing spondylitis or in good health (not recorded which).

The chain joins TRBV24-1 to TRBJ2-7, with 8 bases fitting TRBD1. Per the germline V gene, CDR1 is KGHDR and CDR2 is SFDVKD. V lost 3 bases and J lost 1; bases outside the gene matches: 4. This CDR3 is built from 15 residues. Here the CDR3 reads CATSDPRTGSYEQYF. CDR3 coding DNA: TGTGCCACCAGTGATCCGAGGACAGGGTCCTACGAGCAGTACTTC.

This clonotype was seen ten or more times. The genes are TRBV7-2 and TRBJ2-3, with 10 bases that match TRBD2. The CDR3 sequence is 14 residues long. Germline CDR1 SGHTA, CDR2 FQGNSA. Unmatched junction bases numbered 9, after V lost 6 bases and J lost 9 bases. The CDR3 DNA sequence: TGTGCCAGCAGTTCGGGACTAGCGAGTTCGACGCAGTATTTT. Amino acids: CASSSGLASSTQYF.

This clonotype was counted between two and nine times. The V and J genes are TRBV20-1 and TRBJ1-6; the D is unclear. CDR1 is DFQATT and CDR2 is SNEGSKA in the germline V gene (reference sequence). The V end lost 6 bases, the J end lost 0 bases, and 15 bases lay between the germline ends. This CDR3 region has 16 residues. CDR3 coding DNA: TGCAGTGCCACACAATTCATAAGCTCCTATAATTCACCCCTCCACTTT. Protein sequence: CSATQFISSYNSPLHF.

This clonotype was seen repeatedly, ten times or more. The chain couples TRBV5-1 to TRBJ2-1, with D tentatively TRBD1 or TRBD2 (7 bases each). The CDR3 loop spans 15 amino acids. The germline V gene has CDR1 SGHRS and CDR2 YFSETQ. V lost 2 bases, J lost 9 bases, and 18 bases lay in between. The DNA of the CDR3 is TGCGCCAGCAGCTTAACGGCAGGGGGGGGAAGTGAGCAGTTCTTC. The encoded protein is CASSLTAGGGSEQFF.

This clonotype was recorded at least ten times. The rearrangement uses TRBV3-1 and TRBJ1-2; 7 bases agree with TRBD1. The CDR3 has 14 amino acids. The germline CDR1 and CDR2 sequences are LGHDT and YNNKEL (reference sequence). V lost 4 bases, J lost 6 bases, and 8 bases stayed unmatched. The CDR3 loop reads CASSLPDREDGYTF. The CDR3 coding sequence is TGTGCCAGCAGCCTACCCGACAGGGAGGATGGCTACACCTTC.

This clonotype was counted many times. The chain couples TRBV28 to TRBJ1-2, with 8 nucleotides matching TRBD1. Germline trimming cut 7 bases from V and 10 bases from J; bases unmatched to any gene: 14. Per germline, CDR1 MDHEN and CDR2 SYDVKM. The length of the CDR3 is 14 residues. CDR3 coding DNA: TGTGCCAGCAATATAGCCGGACAGGGTTTTTACTACACCTTC. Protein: CASNIAGQGFYYTF.

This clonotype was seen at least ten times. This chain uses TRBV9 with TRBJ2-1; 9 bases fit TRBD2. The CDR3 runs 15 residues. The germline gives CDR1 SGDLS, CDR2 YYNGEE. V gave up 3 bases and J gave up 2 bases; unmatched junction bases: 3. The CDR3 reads CASSARLAAYNEQFF. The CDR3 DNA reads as TGTGCCAGCAGCGCCCGACTAGCGGCCTACAATGAGCAGTTCTTC.

The DNA for the CDR3 is TGTGCCAGCAGCGTAGGTCGTTCTGATTCACCCCTCCACTTT. This translates into CASSVGRSDSPLHF. V is TRBV9 and J is TRBJ1-6; D gene unclear. Germline V gene lookup returns CDR1 SGDLS and CDR2 YYNGEE. The CDR3 spans 14 residues. The V end was cut by 0 bases, the J end by 8 bases, with 9 bases between.

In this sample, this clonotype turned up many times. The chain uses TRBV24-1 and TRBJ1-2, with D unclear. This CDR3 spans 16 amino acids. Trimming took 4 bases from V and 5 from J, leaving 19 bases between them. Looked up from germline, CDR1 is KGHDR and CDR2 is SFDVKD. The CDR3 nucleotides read TGTGCCACCAGTGAGTCTACCGGGTTTTCGGGATATGGCTACACCTTC. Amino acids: CATSESTGFSGYGYTF.

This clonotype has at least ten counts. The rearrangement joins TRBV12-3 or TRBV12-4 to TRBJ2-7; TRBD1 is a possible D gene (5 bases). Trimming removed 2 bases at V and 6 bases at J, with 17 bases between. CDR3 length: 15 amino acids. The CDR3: CASSLSSGPTSEQYF. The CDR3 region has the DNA TGTGCCAGCAGTTTATCATCAGGGCCAACCTCCGAGCAGTACTTC.

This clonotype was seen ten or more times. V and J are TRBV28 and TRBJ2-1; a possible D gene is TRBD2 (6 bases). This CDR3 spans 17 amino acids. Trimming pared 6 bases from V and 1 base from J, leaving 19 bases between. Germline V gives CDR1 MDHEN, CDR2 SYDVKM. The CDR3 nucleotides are TGTGCCAGCAGCAATCCCCGGCCTGGGACTTCCTACAATGAGCAGTTCTTC. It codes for CASSNPRPGTSYNEQFF.

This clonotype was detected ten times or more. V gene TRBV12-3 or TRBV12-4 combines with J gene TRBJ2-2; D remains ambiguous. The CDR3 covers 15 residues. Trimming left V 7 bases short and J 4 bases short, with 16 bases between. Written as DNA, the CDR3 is TGTGCCAGCACCCCCTTAAGGTCCTTCACCGGGGAGCTGTTTTTT. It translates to CASTPLRSFTGELFF.

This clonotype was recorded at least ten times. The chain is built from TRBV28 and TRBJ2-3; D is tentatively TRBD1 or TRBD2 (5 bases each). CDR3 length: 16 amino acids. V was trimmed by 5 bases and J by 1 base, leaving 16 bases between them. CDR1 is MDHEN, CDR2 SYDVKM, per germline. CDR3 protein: CASSGRVLGRTDTQYF. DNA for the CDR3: TGTGCCAGCAGTGGGCGGGTTTTGGGGCGCACAGATACGCAGTATTTT.

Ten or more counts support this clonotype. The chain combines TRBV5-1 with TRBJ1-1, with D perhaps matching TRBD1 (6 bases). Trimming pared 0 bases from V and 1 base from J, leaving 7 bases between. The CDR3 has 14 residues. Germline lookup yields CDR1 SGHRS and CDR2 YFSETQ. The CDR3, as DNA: TGCGCCAGCAGCTTGGCAGGGGAGAACACTGAAGCTTTCTTT. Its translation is CASSLAGENTEAFF.

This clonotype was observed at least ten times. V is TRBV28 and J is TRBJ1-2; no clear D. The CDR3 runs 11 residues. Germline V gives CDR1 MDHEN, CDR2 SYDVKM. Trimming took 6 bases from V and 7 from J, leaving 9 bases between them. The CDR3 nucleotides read TGTGCCAGCAGGCACGGTCCTGGCTACACCTTC. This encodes CASRHGPGYTF.

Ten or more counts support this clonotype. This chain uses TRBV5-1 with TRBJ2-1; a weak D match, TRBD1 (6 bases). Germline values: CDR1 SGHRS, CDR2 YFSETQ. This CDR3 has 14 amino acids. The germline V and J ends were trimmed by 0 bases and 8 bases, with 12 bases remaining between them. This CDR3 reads CASSLGQVFDEQFF. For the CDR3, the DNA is TGCGCCAGCAGCTTGGGACAGGTATTCGATGAGCAGTTCTTC. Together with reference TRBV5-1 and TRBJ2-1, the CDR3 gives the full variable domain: KAGVTQTPRYLIKTRGQQVTLSCSPISGHRSVSWYQQTPGQGLQFLFEYFSETQRNKGNFPGRFSGRQFSNSRSEMNVSTLELGDSALYLCASSLGQVFDEQFFGPGTRLTVL.

DNA of the CDR3: TGTGCCAGCAGCCTGGGGTTGGACACTGAAGCTTTCTTT. It encodes CASSLGLDTEAFF. This chain uses TRBV3-1 with TRBJ1-1, with unresolved D. Germline lookup yields CDR1 LGHDT and CDR2 YNNKEL (reference sequence). The CDR3 length is 13 residues. V gave up 4 bases and J gave up 3 bases, with 9 bases separating them.

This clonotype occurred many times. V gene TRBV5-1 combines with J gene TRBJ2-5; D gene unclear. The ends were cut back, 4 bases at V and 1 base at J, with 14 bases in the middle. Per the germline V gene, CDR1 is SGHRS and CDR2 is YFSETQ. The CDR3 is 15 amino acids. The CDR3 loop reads CASSRTAEIQETQYF. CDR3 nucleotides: TGCGCCAGCAGCCGGACCGCGGAGATCCAAGAGACCCAGTACTTC. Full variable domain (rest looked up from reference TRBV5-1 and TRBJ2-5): KAGVTQTPRYLIKTRGQQVTLSCSPISGHRSVSWYQQTPGQGLQFLFEYFSETQRNKGNFPGRFSGRQFSNSRSEMNVSTLELGDSALYLCASSRTAEIQETQYFGPGTRLLVL.

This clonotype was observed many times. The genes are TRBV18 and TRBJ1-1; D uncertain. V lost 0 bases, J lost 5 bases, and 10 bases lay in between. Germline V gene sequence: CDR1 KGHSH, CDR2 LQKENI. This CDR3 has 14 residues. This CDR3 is CASSPPNIRTEAFF. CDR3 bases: TGTGCCAGCTCACCACCGAATATCAGGACTGAAGCTTTCTTT.

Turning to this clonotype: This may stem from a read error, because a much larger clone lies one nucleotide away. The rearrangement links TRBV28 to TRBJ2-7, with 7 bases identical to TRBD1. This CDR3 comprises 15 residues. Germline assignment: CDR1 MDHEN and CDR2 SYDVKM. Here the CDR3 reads CARSLAGTSGGEQYF. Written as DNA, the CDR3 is TGTGCCCGCAGTTTAGCCGGGACCTCAGGGGGCGAGCAGTACTTC.

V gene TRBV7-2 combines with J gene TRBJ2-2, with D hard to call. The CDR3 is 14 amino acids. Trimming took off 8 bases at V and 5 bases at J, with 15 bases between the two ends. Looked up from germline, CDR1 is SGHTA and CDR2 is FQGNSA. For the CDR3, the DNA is TGTGCCAGCCGCATAAGGTTCGGGACCGGGGAGCTGTTTTTT. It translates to CASRIRFGTGELFF.

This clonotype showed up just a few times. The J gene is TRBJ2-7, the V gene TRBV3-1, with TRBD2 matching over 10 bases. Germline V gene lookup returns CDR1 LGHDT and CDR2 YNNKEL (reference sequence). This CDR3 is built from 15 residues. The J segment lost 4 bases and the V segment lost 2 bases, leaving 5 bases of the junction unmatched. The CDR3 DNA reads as TGTGCCAGCAGCCAACTAGCGGGGGCCTTTTACGAGCAGTACTTC. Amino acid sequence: CASSQLAGAFYEQYF.

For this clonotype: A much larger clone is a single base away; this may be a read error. The CDR3 spells CASSLRPGSNQPQPF. The CDR3 DNA reads TGCGCCAGCAGCTTGAGACCAGGGAGCAATCAGCCCCAGCCTTTT. The chain combines TRBV5-1 with TRBJ1-5, with D possibly being TRBD1 (5 bases). CDR3 length: 15 amino acids. In germline, CDR1 is SGHRS, CDR2 YFSETQ.